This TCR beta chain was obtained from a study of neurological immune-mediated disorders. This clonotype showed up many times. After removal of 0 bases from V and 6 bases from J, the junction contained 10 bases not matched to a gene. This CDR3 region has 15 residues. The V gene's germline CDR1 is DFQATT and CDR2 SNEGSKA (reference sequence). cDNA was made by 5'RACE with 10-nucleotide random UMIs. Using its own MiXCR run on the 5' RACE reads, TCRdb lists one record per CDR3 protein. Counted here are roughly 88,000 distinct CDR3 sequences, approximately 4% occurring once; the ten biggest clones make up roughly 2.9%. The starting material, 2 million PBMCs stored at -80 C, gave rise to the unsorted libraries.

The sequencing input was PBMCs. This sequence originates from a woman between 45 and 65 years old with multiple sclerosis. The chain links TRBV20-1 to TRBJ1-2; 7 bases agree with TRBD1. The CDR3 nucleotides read TGCAGTGCTAGAGATCTGACAGGGAAGGAGGATGGCTACACCTTC. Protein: CSARDLTGKEDGYTF.